This T cell receptor (beta chain) was found in a study of blood T cell repertoires in COVID-19. Turning to the study itself: T cells, B-cell-depleted T cells, or PBMCs provided the cDNA or gDNA that served as material.

Method: immunoSEQ multiplex PCR; TCRdb's copy keeps in-frame clones and lacks some. The sample shows hundreds of thousands of clones, 75% to 85% of them seen only once. Per the germline V gene, CDR1 is SGHAT and CDR2 is FQNNGV. The CDR3 totals 16 residues. Unmatched junction bases numbered 5, after V lost 2 bases and J lost 2 bases. A Seattle source enrolled patients during active infection and followed them longitudinally. This clonotype was sampled from a woman aged 25-40 years with COVID-19, enrolled during active disease. The chain carries TRBV11-2 and TRBJ2-7, with TRBD1 matching over 11 bases. The specimen sequenced was peripheral blood. The CDR3 DNA follows: TGTGCCAGCAGCTTATCAAGGACAGGGGGCACCTACGAGCAGTACTTC. Translation gives CASSLSRTGGTYEQYF.